These T cell receptor beta chains were read from a single sample in a study of CD8+ T cells in alopecia areata. Clones were sequenced by immunoSEQ multiplex PCR, and TCRdb holds only the in-frame ones, with some missing. The table records roughly 250,000 clones, under 70% of them present only once. Sequenced material: CD4+ T cells sorted from blood, taken at week 0. These receptors originate from a human donor with alopecia areata. Each CDR3 is given with its conserved first and last residue. A D gene is named only where the DNA matches it firmly. Size values are once, few and many counts, or a class for expanded clones, and some rows have none.

cdr3_nt cdr3_aa v_call d_call clone_size j_call
TGTGCCAGCAGTGGAAGTCAGGGGGTGTATCAGCCCCAGCATTTT CASSGSQGVYQPQHF TRBV6-1 TRBD1 . TRBJ1-5
TGTGCCACCAGCACGAGGGACAGGGTAGGCGATACGCAGTATTTT CATSTRDRVGDTQYF TRBV15 TRBD1 . TRBJ2-3
TGTGCCAGCGCCCGGGGCACCGGGGAGCTGTTTTTT CASARGTGELFF TRBV27 . few TRBJ2-2
TGTGCCAGCAGTTACGGTACGGCGAATTCACCCCTCCACTTT CASSYGTANSPLHF TRBV6-6 . . TRBJ1-6
TGTGCCAGCAGTTTACAGGGACCCCTCAAGCGGGGCTACACCTTC CASSLQGPLKRGYTF TRBV27 . . TRBJ1-2
TGCAGCGCCTCACAGAACACCGGGGAGCTGTTTTTT CSASQNTGELFF TRBV29-1 . . TRBJ2-2
TGCAGCGTCGGCGAGGCGGAAGAGACCCAGTACTTC CSVGEAEETQYF TRBV29-1 . . TRBJ2-5
TGCGCCAGCAGCATGCAGGGTGCTGGAAACACCATATATTTT CASSMQGAGNTIYF TRBV5-1 . . TRBJ1-3
TGTGCCAGCAGTTCCCACGACCTGGGGTCCGTATACGAGCAGTACTTC CASSSHDLGSVYEQYF TRBV27 . . TRBJ2-7
TGTGCCTGGAGTGTAAAAGGACCCCACACTGAAGCTTTCTTT CAWSVKGPHTEAFF TRBV30 . . TRBJ1-1
TGTGCCAGCAGTTCTTACGTGCCACAGGGTGATACTGAAGCTTTCTTT CASSSYVPQGDTEAFF TRBV27 . . TRBJ1-1
TGTGCCAGCAGCCTCTCGAGCGGGGGGCCTTGGGGGGCCACTGCCAAAAACATTCAGTACTTC CASSLSSGGPWGATAKNIQYF TRBV9 TRBD2 . TRBJ2-4
TGTGCCACCAGCATAGGTGGGAACACCGGGGAGCTGTTTTTT CATSIGGNTGELFF TRBV15 . . TRBJ2-2
TGCAGCGTTCACCTTGAGGGTACTTCCGAGCAGTACTTC CSVHLEGTSEQYF TRBV29-1 . . TRBJ2-7
TGTGCCACCCTATCCGGGACAGGGAATGGCTACACCTTC CATLSGTGNGYTF TRBV25-1 TRBD1 once TRBJ1-2
TGTGCCAGCAGCTTTACAGGGAACACTGAAGCTTTCTTT CASSFTGNTEAFF TRBV7-8 . . TRBJ1-1
TGCAGCGTTCAGAACACTGAAGCTTTCTTT CSVQNTEAFF TRBV29-1 . few TRBJ1-1
TGCGCCAGCAGCTTCCTAGATACGCAGTATTTT CASSFLDTQYF TRBV5-1 . . TRBJ2-3
TGTGCCAGCAGCTCACCGGGATACGGGGGGGAGACCCAGTACTTC CASSSPGYGGETQYF TRBV7-9 TRBD2 . TRBJ2-5
TGTGCCAGCAGTGAAGACAGGGGGCTCCCCGGGGAGCTGTTTTTT CASSEDRGLPGELFF TRBV2 TRBD1 . TRBJ2-2
TGTGCCATCAGTGAGGGCAGTAATACGAATCAGCCCCAGCATTTT CAISEGSNTNQPQHF TRBV10-3 . . TRBJ1-5
TGTGCCAGCAGCTTAGCTAGCGGCAAACTAACCTACGAGCAGTACTTC CASSLASGKLTYEQYF TRBV7-2 . . TRBJ2-7
TGCAGCGTTCGGGGGACAATCACAGATACGCAGTATTTT CSVRGTITDTQYF TRBV29-1 . few TRBJ2-3
TGTGCCAGCAGTGCCTCTGGGGCCCTAGGTCGTTACGAGCAGTACTTC CASSASGALGRYEQYF TRBV6-1 . . TRBJ2-7
TGTGCCAGCAGTGAGACAGCCGGCGGTTCACCCCTCCACTTT CASSETAGGSPLHF TRBV25-1 . . TRBJ1-6
TGTGCCTACGGACAGGGGCGGCAGCCCCAGCATTTT CAYGQGRQPQHF TRBV30 TRBD1 . TRBJ1-5
TGCGCCAGCAGCTTGGGGGCAGGGGAGGAGACCCAGTACTTC CASSLGAGEETQYF TRBV5-1 . . TRBJ2-5
TGCGCCAGCAGCTTAGAGGGGGCTGGGTCACCCCTCCACTTT CASSLEGAGSPLHF TRBV5-1 TRBD1 . TRBJ1-6
TGCAGCGTTAAACAGGGCTACGAGCAGTACTTC CSVKQGYEQYF TRBV29-1 . . TRBJ2-7
TGTGCCAGCAGCCCCAGACAGGGTTCGAAGTACGAGCAGTACTTC CASSPRQGSKYEQYF TRBV7-2 TRBD1 . TRBJ2-7
TGTGCCAGCAGCTTGGGCGGGGGCCCCTCCGAGCAGTACTTC CASSLGGGPSEQYF TRBV7-3 . . TRBJ2-7
TGTGCCAGCAGCCCGAGTTTATTCACAGATACGCAGTATTTT CASSPSLFTDTQYF TRBV4-2 . once TRBJ2-3
TGCGCCAGCAGCCCGGACAGGGCAGCAAACGAGCAGTACTTC CASSPDRAANEQYF TRBV5-1 TRBD1 . TRBJ2-7
TGTGCCAGCAGCTTGTATCGGCGACAGTACTATGGCTACACCTTC CASSLYRRQYYGYTF TRBV5-6 . . TRBJ1-2
TGTGCCAGCTCACCAACAGATTATGGCTACACCTTC CASSPTDYGYTF TRBV18 . . TRBJ1-2
TGTGCCAGCAGCCCGACAGTATATGACGGGGAGCTGTTTTTT CASSPTVYDGELFF TRBV7-9 . . TRBJ2-2
TGTGCCAGTTTGGGGACCGGGACAACCCAAGAGACCCAGTACTTC CASLGTGTTQETQYF TRBV7-9 . . TRBJ2-5
TGTGCCAGCAGCACGGGACTAGCCTACAATGAGCAGTTCTTC CASSTGLAYNEQFF TRBV14 TRBD2 few TRBJ2-1
TGCAGCGTTGCCTCCTCGAGGGGAACAGATACGCAGTATTTT CSVASSRGTDTQYF TRBV29-1 . few TRBJ2-3
TGTGCTAGTGGTCCCGGCACGCAGTATTTT CASGPGTQYF TRBV12-5 . . TRBJ2-3
TGTGCCAGCAGCGTAGGCACAGCTAGCACAGATACGCAGTATTTT CASSVGTASTDTQYF TRBV9 . few TRBJ2-3
TGTGCCTGGGAAACGGGGGAGACCCAGTACTTC CAWETGETQYF TRBV30 . . TRBJ2-5
TGCAGCGTGCAGGGGGCTAGCAATCAGCCCCAGCATTTT CSVQGASNQPQHF TRBV29-1 TRBD1 . TRBJ1-5
TGCAGCGTTGAAGATTGGGACAGCCTCAGCTCCTACAATGAGCAGTTCTTC CSVEDWDSLSSYNEQFF TRBV29-1 TRBD1 few TRBJ2-1
TGCAGCGTTTACACAGGTTACGAGCAGTACTTC CSVYTGYEQYF TRBV29-1 . . TRBJ2-7
TGCGCCAGCAGCCGGGTGGACTCAGAGGAGACCCAGTACTTC CASSRVDSEETQYF TRBV5-1 . . TRBJ2-5
TGTGCCACCCAAGGACAGGTTGATCAGCCCCAGCATTTT CATQGQVDQPQHF TRBV7-8 TRBD1 . TRBJ1-5
TGTGCCAGCAGCCGGGACTTTGGGACCACAGATACGCAGTATTTT CASSRDFGTTDTQYF TRBV13 . . TRBJ2-3
TGCGCCAGCAGAGCTGGGGCCAACGTCCTGACTTTC CASRAGANVLTF TRBV5-1 . . TRBJ2-6
TGCGCCAGCGGACCTAGCGGGGCGGTCGATACGCAGTATTTT CASGPSGAVDTQYF TRBV5-1 TRBD2 . TRBJ2-3
TGCGCCAGCAGCGGAGACAACGAGCAGTACTTC CASSGDNEQYF TRBV5-1 . . TRBJ2-7
TGTGCCAGCAGTGAATATGGGGGTGGCTACACCTTC CASSEYGGGYTF TRBV25-1 . . TRBJ1-2
TGCAGCGTGGACCTAGCGGGGGGGCCAGAGACCCAGTACTTC CSVDLAGGPETQYF TRBV29-1 TRBD2 . TRBJ2-5
TGTGCCTGGAGTTTGGAAGTGTCCTACAATGAGCAGTTCTTC CAWSLEVSYNEQFF TRBV30 . few TRBJ2-1
TGCAGCGTTGTCGACGCCGCGAGCTCCTACAATGAGCAGTTCTTC CSVVDAASSYNEQFF TRBV29-1 . . TRBJ2-1